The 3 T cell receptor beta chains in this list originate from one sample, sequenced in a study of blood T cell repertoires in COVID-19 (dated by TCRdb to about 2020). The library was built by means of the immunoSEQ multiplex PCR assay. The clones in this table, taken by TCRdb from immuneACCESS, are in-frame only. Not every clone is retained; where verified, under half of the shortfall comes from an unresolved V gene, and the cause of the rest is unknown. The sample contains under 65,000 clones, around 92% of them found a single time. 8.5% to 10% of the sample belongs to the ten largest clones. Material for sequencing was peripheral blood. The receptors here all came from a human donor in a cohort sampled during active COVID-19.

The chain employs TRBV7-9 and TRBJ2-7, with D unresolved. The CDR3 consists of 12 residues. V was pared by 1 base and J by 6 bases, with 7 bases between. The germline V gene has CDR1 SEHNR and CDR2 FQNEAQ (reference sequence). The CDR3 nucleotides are TGTGCCAGCAGCTTAGAGCGCTTCGAGCAGTACTTC. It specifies CASSLERFEQYF.

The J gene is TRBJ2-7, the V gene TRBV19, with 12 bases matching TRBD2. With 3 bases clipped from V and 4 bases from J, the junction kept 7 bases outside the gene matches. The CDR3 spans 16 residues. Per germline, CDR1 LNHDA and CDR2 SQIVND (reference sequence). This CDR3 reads CASSITSGRPLYEQYF. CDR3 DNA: TGTGCCAGTAGTATCACTAGCGGGAGGCCTCTTTACGAGCAGTACTTC.

This chain's CDR3 is CASSSLEEGSYEQYF. The CDR3 region has the DNA TGTGCCAGCAGTTCCTTAGAGGAAGGCTCCTACGAGCAGTACTTC. V and J are TRBV6-5 and TRBJ2-7; no firm D call. Trimming pared 4 bases from V and 0 bases from J, leaving 13 bases between. Per the germline V gene, CDR1 is MNHEY and CDR2 is SVGAGI. The CDR3 sequence is 15 residues long.